This T cell receptor beta chain was sequenced in a study of OX40 agonist ivuxolimab in advanced cancers. Turning to the study itself: Ivuxolimab, an antibody acting as an agonist of OX40 (CD134), was used to treat patients. Dose-escalation patients suffered from hepatocellular carcinoma, melanoma, renal cell or head and neck cancer. Mean age approximately 66 years, range about 23 to 79; roughly 80% male. Study-level points and caveats: Circulating CD4+ and CD8+ T cells showed clonal expansion by week 6 at 0.1 to 3.0 mg/kg.

For this clone: Its antigen remains unknown.

The germline gives CDR1 LNHDA, CDR2 SQIVND (reference sequence). The CDR3 consists of 13 residues. The V and J ends lost 3 bases and 5 bases respectively, with 10 bases between them. Here immunoSEQ multiplex PCR was the method, and the copy in TCRdb shows in-frame clones only, minus some. Of around 32,000 clones listed, roughly 89% are singletons. This chain joins TRBV19 and TRBJ1-2, with no clear D. The sequence derives from an adult with an advanced solid tumor such as melanoma, head and neck, liver or kidney cancer. This sample comprised CD4+ or CD8+ T cells sorted from blood, obtained in a trial of the OX40 agonist ivuxolimab. DNA for the CDR3: TGTGCCAGTAGTATTGTGGGGAGGTATGGCTACACCTTC. Protein product: CASSIVGRYGYTF.